This paragraph reports one T cell receptor (beta chain). These data are taken from a study of blood T cell repertoires in COVID-19. Across the whole study: PBMCs, B-cell-depleted T cells, or T cells were the source of the cDNA or gDNA that made up the material.

Participants were aged about 18 to 100 years, lived in around 25 US areas, and enrolled virtually. Per the original data handling: Reference gene primer amplification gave estimated nucleated cell counts. Sequencing used immunoSEQ multiplex PCR; TCRdb keeps in-frame clones, though not all of them. V and J calls and clone size are given by that table; D and trimming were obtained from the DNA. The sample lists about 260,000 clones, 80% to 90% occurring once. This CDR3 is built from 16 residues. V lost 0 bases and J lost 1; bases outside the gene matches: 5. From germline, CDR1 is SGHNT and CDR2 YYREEE (reference sequence).

The chain carries TRBV5-4 and TRBJ1-1; 8 positions agree with TRBD1. The TCR originated in a woman younger than 30 who had recovered from COVID-19. Sequencing was performed on PBMCs or T cells enriched from blood (not recorded which). This CDR3 is CASSLEGQGRNTEAFF. The CDR3 DNA follows: TGTGCCAGCAGCTTGGAAGGACAGGGTAGGAACACTGAAGCTTTCTTT. Full variable domain (missing parts from reference TRBV5-4 and TRBJ1-1): ETGVTQSPTHLIKTRGQQVTLRCSSQSGHNTVSWYQQALGQGPQFIFQYYREEENGRGNFPPRFSGLQFPNYSSELNVNALELDDSALYLCASSLEGQGRNTEAFFGQGTRLTVV.